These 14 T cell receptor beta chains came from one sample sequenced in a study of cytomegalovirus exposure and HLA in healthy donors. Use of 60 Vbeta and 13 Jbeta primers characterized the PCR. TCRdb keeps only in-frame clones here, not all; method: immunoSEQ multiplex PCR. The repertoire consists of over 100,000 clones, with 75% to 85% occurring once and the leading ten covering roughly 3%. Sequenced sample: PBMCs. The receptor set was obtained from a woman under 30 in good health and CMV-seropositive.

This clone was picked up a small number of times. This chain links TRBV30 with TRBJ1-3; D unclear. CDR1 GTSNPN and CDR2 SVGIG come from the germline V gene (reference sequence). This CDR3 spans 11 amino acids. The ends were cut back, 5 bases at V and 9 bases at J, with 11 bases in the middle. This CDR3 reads CAWGTGGTIYF. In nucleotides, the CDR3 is TGTGCCTGGGGAACCGGAGGCACCATATATTTT.

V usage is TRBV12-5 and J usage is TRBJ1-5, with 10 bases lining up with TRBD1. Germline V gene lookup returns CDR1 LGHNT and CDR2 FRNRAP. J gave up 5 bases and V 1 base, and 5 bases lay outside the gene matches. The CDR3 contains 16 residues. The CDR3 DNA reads TGTGCTAGTGGTTTGGGCTCCGGGACAGGGGATCAGCCCCAGCATTTT. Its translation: CASGLGSGTGDQPQHF.

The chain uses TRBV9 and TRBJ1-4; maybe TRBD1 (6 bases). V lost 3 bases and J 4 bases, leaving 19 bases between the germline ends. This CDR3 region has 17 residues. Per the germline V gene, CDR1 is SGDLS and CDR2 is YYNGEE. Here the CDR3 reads CASSAPLGQPFNEKLFF. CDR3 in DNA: TGTGCCAGCAGCGCTCCACTTGGACAGCCCTTTAATGAAAAACTGTTTTTT.

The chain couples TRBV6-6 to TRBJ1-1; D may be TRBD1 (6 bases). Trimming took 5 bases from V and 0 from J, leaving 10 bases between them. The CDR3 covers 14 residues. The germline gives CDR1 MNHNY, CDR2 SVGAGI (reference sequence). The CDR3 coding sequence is TGTGCCAGCAGTAGGGGGGGTTTGAACACTGAAGCTTTCTTT. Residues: CASSRGGLNTEAFF.

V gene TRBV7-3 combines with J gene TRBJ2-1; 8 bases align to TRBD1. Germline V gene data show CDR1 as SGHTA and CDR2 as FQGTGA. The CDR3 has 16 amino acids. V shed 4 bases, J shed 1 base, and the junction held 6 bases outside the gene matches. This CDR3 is CASSSPDRGSYNEQFF. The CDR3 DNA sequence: TGTGCCAGCAGCTCGCCCGACAGGGGTTCCTACAATGAGCAGTTCTTC.

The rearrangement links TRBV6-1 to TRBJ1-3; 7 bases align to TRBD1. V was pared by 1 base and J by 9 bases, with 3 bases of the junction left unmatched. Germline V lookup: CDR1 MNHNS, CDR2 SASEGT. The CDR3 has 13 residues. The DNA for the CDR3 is TGTGCCAGCAGTGAAGACCGACAGGGCACCATATATTTT. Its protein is CASSEDRQGTIYF.

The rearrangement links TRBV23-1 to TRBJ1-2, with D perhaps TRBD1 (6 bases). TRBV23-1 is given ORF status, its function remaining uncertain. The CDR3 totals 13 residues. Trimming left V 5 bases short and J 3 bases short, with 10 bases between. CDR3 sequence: CASSRTDYYGYTF. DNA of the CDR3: TGCGCCAGCAGTAGGACAGACTACTATGGCTACACCTTC.

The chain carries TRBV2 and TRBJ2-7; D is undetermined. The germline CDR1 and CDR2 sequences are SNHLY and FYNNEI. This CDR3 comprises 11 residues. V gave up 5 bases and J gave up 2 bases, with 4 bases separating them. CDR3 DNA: TGTGCCAGCAGTTTCACCTACGAGCAGTACTTC. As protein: CASSFTYEQYF.

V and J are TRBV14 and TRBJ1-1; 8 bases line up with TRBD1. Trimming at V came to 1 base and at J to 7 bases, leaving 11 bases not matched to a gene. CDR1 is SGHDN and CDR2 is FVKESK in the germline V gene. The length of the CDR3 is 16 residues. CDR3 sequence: CASSQGAGGWENEAFF. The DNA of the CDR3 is TGTGCCAGCAGCCAAGGTGCAGGGGGCTGGGAAAATGAAGCTTTCTTT.

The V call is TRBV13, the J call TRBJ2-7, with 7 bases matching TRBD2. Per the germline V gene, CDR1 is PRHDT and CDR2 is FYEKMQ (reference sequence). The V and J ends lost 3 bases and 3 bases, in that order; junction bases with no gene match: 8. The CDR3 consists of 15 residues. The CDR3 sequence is CASSFAGLTNYEQYF. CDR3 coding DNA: TGTGCCAGCAGCTTTGCGGGACTAACCAACTACGAGCAGTACTTC. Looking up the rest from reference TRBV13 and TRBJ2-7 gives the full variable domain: AAGVIQSPRHLIKEKRETATLKCYPIPRHDTVYWYQQGPGQDPQFLISFYEKMQSDKGSIPDRFSAQQFSDYHSELNMSSLELGDSALYFCASSFAGLTNYEQYFGPGTRLTVT.

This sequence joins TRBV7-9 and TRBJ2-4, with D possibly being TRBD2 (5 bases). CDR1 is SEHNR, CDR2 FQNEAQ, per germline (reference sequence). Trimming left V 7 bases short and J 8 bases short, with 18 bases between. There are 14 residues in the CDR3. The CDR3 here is CASTPTLNGDIQYF. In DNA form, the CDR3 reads TGTGCCAGCACCCCCACCCTAAACGGGGACATTCAGTACTTC.

CDR3 nucleotide sequence: TGTGCCACCAGCTCCCGACTAGCGGCAAACATTCAGTACTTC. The encoded protein is CATSSRLAANIQYF. The gene calls are TRBV15 and TRBJ2-4, with 9 bases matching TRBD2. CDR1 and CDR2 (germline): LNHNV, YYDKDF (reference sequence). The length of the CDR3 is 14 residues. V shed 5 bases, J shed 6 bases, and the junction held 5 bases outside the gene matches.

The CDR3 bases are TGTGCCAGCAGCTGGACACATAGCTCTGGAAACACCATATATTTT. As protein: CASSWTHSSGNTIYF. V and J are TRBV11-2 and TRBJ1-3; D may be TRBD1 (5 bases). The CDR3 covers 15 residues. Germline assignment: CDR1 SGHAT and CDR2 FQNNGV. Trimming stripped 4 bases from V and 0 bases from J, with 10 bases between.

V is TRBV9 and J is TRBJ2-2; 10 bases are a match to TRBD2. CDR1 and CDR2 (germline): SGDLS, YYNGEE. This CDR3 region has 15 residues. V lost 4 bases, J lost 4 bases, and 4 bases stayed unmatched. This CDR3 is CASSPLAGVTGELFF. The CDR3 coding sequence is TGTGCCAGCAGCCCCCTAGCGGGAGTCACCGGGGAGCTGTTTTTT.